What follows are 19 T cell receptor beta chains derived from one specimen sequenced in a study of cytomegalovirus exposure and HLA in healthy donors. PCR primers comprised 60 Vbeta and 13 Jbeta primers. Only in-frame clones appear in the TCRdb table, and some are missing; sequencing was by immunoSEQ multiplex PCR. The sample includes 150,000 to 200,000 clones, roughly 84% of them seen just once. The sequenced sample consisted of PBMCs. All receptors derive from a boy aged 10-17 years in good health and CMV-seronegative.

V and J are TRBV5-1 and TRBJ1-3; D uncertain. Per the germline V gene, CDR1 is SGHRS and CDR2 is YFSETQ. V lost 4 bases and J lost 3, with 17 bases in between. This CDR3 is 16 amino acids long. This chain's CDR3 is CASSPTAGAGGNTIYF. The CDR3 DNA reads as TGCGCCAGCAGCCCGACGGCGGGCGCGGGTGGAAACACCATATATTTT.

The CDR3 nucleotides are TGTGCCAGCAGCTTCTCCGGGACAGGTTTCGACGAGCAGTACTTC. Protein sequence: CASSFSGTGFDEQYF. The chain couples TRBV7-9 to TRBJ2-7, with 8 bases matching TRBD1. The J segment lost 5 bases and the V segment lost 3 bases, leaving 9 bases of the junction unmatched. CDR3 size: 15 residues. CDR1 is SEHNR and CDR2 is FQNEAQ in the germline V gene (reference sequence).

J is TRBJ2-5 and V is TRBV9; 10 bases fit TRBD2. The J call is in doubt because the DNA end fits TRBJ2-7 better. Germline V gene data show CDR1 as SGDLS and CDR2 as YYNGEE. This CDR3 is 15 amino acids long. The CDR3 DNA sequence: TGTGCCAGCAGCGTAGGAGGACTAGCGGCCTACGAGCAGTACTTC. As protein: CASSVGGLAAYEQYF.

CDR3: CASSFTGDVSPLHF. The CDR3 nucleotides are TGTGCCAGTAGTTTCACAGGGGACGTTTCACCCCTCCACTTT. This chain connects TRBV19 to TRBJ1-6; 7 bases map to TRBD1. In germline, CDR1 is LNHDA, CDR2 SQIVND (reference sequence). The CDR3 sequence is 14 residues long. Trimming at V came to 5 bases and at J to 9 bases, leaving 7 bases not matched to a gene.

The chain links TRBV19 to TRBJ1-2; D is undetermined. Germline CDR1 and CDR2: LNHDA and SQIVND (reference sequence). The V end was cut by 7 bases, the J end by 0 bases, with 12 bases between. CDR3 length equals 14 residues. As DNA, the CDR3 is TGTGCCAGTATGGGGAGAGCGGCTAACTATGGCTACACCTTC. The encoded protein is CASMGRAANYGYTF.

This sequence joins TRBV27 and TRBJ2-1; 7 positions agree with TRBD2. Germline lookup yields CDR1 MNHEY and CDR2 SMNVEV (reference sequence). The V and J ends lost 5 bases and 10 bases, in that order; junction bases with no gene match: 14. CDR3 length equals 15 residues. CDR3 in amino acids: CASSDRLAGKLEQFF. DNA of the CDR3: TGTGCCAGCAGTGACAGACTAGCCGGGAAGTTGGAGCAGTTCTTC.

CDR3 DNA: TGTGCCAGCAGCTTAGTTAGGGGACAAGAGTACTTC. Amino acid sequence: CASSLVRGQEYF. This chain joins TRBV7-9 and TRBJ2-7; weak D call: TRBD1 (6 bases). The V end lost 1 base, the J end lost 11 bases, and 12 bases lay between the germline ends. Looked up from germline, CDR1 is SEHNR and CDR2 is FQNEAQ (reference sequence). The CDR3 is 12 amino acids.

The DNA for the CDR3 is TGTGCCAGCAGCTACACCTCCGGGGGTTGGTACGAGCAGTACTTC. Protein product: CASSYTSGGWYEQYF. The chain carries TRBV28 and TRBJ2-7; weak D call: TRBD2 (6 bases). Germline CDR1 reads MDHEN; CDR2 reads SYDVKM. V dropped 6 bases and J dropped 4 bases, with 19 bases sitting between them. There are 15 residues in the CDR3.

The genes are TRBV6-4 and TRBJ1-6; D unresolved. The CDR3 is 13 residues long. Germline V CDR1 and CDR2: MRHNA, SNTAGT. Deletions cut 8 bases from V and 7 bases from J, with 12 bases between. The CDR3 DNA is TGTGCCAGCTCCCGGGAACCCAATTCACCCCTCCACTTT. Amino acid sequence: CASSREPNSPLHF.

With respect to this clone: The junction does not match germline at one end; this may be a read error. The chain recombines TRBV7-7 with TRBJ2-1; 13 bases match TRBD2. The CDR3 covers 17 residues. Germline loops: CDR1 SSHAT, CDR2 FNYEAQ (reference sequence). CDR3: CASSLPGTSGTYNEQFF. CDR3 in DNA: TGTGCTAGCAGCTTACCGGGGACTAGCGGGACTTACAATGAGCAGTTCTTC.

J is TRBJ1-2 and V is TRBV6-1; D may be TRBD1 (6 bases). In germline, CDR1 is MNHNS, CDR2 SASEGT. The V gene lost 6 bases and the J gene lost 5 bases, with 19 bases spanning the gap. This CDR3 spans 15 amino acids. This CDR3 is CASSSSTGPGYGYTF. Written as DNA, the CDR3 is TGTGCCAGCAGCTCATCGACAGGCCCCGGTTATGGCTACACCTTC.

The chain couples TRBV19 to TRBJ2-1; possibly TRBD2 for D (5 bases). The V gene's germline CDR1 is LNHDA and CDR2 SQIVND (reference sequence). The CDR3 consists of 12 residues. V lost 7 bases and J 12 bases, leaving 16 bases between the germline ends. The CDR3 nucleotides read TGTGCCAGTATCCCCCCACCTCGGGGGCAGTTCTTC. It encodes CASIPPPRGQFF.

The V gene is TRBV7-3, the J gene TRBJ2-3, with D possibly matching TRBD1 (6 bases). The V end was cut by 4 bases, the J end by 0 bases, with 11 bases between. Looked up from germline, CDR1 is SGHTA and CDR2 is FQGTGA. CDR3 size: 15 residues. The CDR3 DNA reads as TGTGCCAGCAGCTACGGGACAACTAGCACAGATACGCAGTATTTT. It specifies CASSYGTTSTDTQYF.

This chain joins TRBV29-1 and TRBJ2-7, with D possibly being TRBD1 (5 bases). The CDR3 has 12 amino acids. Trimming removed 3 bases at V and 3 bases at J, with 9 bases between. Germline-derived CDR1 and CDR2 are SQVTM and ANQGSEA. CDR3 amino acids: CSVDVRGYEQYF. For the CDR3, the DNA is TGCAGCGTTGACGTAAGGGGCTACGAGCAGTACTTC.

V gene TRBV28 combines with J gene TRBJ1-3; no firm D call. Germline assignment: CDR1 MDHEN and CDR2 SYDVKM. Trimming removed 5 bases from V and 0 bases from J, with 14 bases in between. CDR3 length: 16 residues. CDR3 loop: CASSQPWGGSGNTIYF. CDR3 DNA sequence: TGTGCCAGCAGTCAACCTTGGGGAGGCTCTGGAAACACCATATATTTT.

This rearrangement joins TRBV9 to TRBJ2-7; 9 nucleotides line up with TRBD1. Germline assignment: CDR1 SGDLS and CDR2 YYNGEE. The CDR3 spans 14 residues. V lost 3 bases and J lost 5; bases outside the gene matches: 6. The CDR3 bases are TGTGCCAGCAGCGCGACGACAGGGGGTCACGAGCAGTACTTC. Protein: CASSATTGGHEQYF.

The V gene is TRBV29-1, the J gene TRBJ1-2; 7 bases are shared with TRBD1. Germline CDR1 reads SQVTM; CDR2 reads ANQGSEA. The CDR3 is 14 amino acids. V lost 6 bases, J lost 2 bases, and 9 bases stayed unmatched. The DNA of the CDR3 is TGCAGCGTCCCACAACGCAGGGGGAACTATGGCTACACCTTC. Translated, it gives CSVPQRRGNYGYTF. Filled out from reference TRBV29-1 and TRBJ1-2, the complete variable domain reads SAVISQKPSRDICQRGTSLTIQCQVDSQVTMMFWYRQQPGQSLTLIATANQGSEATYESGFVIDKFPISRPNLTFSTLTVSNMSPEDSSIYLCSVPQRRGNYGYTFGSGTRLTVV.

The J gene is TRBJ2-1, the V gene TRBV12-5; 12 positions agree with TRBD2. The J segment lost 7 bases and the V segment lost 9 bases, leaving 19 bases of the junction unmatched. The CDR3 is 18 amino acids. Germline V gene data show CDR1 as LGHNT and CDR2 as FRNRAP. In DNA, the CDR3 is TGTGCTAGACCGCCCAAAAAGCTAGCGGGAGGGCCAGGGAATGAGCAGTTCTTC. Translation: CARPPKKLAGGPGNEQFF.

The chain couples TRBV9 to TRBJ2-3; a weak D match, TRBD1 (6 bases). The germline V gene encodes CDR1 SGDLS and CDR2 YYNGEE. V lost 0 bases and J 6 bases, leaving 11 bases between the germline ends. This CDR3 contains 14 residues. The CDR3 reads CASSVGRGEDTQYF. The CDR3 DNA reads as TGTGCCAGCAGCGTAGGCAGGGGAGAGGATACGCAGTATTTT.